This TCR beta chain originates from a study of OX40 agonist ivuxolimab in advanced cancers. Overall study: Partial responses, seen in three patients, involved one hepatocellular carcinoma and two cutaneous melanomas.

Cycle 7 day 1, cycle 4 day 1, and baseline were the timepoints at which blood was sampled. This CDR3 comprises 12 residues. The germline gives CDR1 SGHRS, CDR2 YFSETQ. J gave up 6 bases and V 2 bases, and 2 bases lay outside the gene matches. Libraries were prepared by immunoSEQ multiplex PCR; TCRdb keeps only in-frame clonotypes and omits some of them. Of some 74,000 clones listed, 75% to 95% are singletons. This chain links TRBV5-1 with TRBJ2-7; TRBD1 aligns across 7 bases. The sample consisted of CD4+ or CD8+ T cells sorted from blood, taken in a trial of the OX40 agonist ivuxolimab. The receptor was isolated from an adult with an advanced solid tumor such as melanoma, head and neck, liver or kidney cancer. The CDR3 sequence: CASSLSGGEQYF. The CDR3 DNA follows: TGCGCCAGCAGCTTATCAGGGGGCGAGCAGTACTTC.